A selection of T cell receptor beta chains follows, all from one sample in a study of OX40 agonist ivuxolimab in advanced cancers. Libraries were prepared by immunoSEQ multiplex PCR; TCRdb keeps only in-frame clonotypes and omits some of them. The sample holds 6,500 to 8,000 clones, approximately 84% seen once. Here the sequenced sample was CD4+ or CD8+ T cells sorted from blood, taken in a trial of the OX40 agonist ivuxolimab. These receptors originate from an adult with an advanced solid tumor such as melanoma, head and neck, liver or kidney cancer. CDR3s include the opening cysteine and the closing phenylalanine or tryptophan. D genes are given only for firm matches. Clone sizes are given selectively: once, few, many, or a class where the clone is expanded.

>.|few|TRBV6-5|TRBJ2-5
CASSYNSQETQYF
TGTGCCAGCAGTTACAACAGCCAAGAGACCCAGTACTTC
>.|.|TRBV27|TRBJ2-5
CASSSHLEQYQETQYF
TGTGCCAGCAGTTCCCATCTAGAGCAGTACCAAGAGACCCAGTACTTC
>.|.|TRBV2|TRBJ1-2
CASITGFNYGYTF
TGTGCCAGCATTACAGGATTTAACTATGGCTACACCTTC
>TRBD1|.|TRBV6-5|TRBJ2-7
CASSYGEGTDEQYF
TGTGCCAGCAGTTACGGTGAAGGGACAGACGAGCAGTACTTC
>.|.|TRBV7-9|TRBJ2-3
CASSRDSTDTQYF
TGTGCCAGCAGCCGGGACAGCACAGATACGCAGTATTTT
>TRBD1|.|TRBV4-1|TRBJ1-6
CASSRGTGNPLINSPLHF
TGCGCCAGCAGCCGTGGGACAGGGAACCCTCTAATTAATTCACCCCTCCACTTT
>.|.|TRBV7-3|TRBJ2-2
CASSLSAGELFF
TGTGCCAGCAGCTTAAGCGCCGGGGAGCTGTTTTTT
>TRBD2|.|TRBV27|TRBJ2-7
CASTHKGSGRFDEQYF
TGTGCCAGCACCCATAAGGGCAGCGGGAGGTTCGACGAGCAGTACTTC
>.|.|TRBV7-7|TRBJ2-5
CASSLEGRETQYF
TGTGCTAGCAGCTTAGAAGGGAGGGAGACCCAGTACTTC
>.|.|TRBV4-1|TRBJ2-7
CASSQDIPRKDEQYF
TGCGCCAGCAGCCAAGATATTCCCCGTAAGGACGAGCAGTACTTC
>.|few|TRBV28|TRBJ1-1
CASSLEYTEAFF
TGTGCCAGCAGTTTGGAGTACACTGAAGCTTTCTTT
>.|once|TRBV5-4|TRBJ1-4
CASSLALGGGATNEKLFF
TGTGCCAGCAGCTTGGCCCTGGGGGGGGGCGCAACTAATGAAAAACTGTTTTTT
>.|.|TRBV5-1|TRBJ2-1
CASRSVSYNEQFF
TGCGCCAGCAGATCCGTTTCCTACAATGAGCAGTTCTTC
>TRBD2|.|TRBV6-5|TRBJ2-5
CASSYGWAGGETQYF
TGTGCCAGCAGTTATGGTTGGGCGGGAGGGGAGACCCAGTACTTC
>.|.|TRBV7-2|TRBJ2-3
CASSPGTGSTDTQYF
TGTGCCAGCAGCCCGGGGACTGGCAGCACAGATACGCAGTATTTT
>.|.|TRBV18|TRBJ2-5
CASSPRRSILETQYF
TGTGCCAGCTCACCAAGGCGCAGTATCCTTGAGACCCAGTACTTC
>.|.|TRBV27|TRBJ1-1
CASRTLNTEAFF
TGTGCCAGCAGAACTCTGAACACTGAAGCTTTCTTT
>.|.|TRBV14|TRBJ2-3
CASSQWSDTQYF
TGTGCCAGCAGCCAATGGTCGGATACGCAGTATTTT